This TCR beta chain was recorded in a study of T cells expressing NK-cell markers. TCRdb reprocessed the 5' RACE reads, with one entry per CDR3 protein and no DNA. The sample table sets out some 600,000 distinct CDR3 sequences. Germline V gene data show CDR1 as SGHRS and CDR2 as YFSETQ. The CDR3 runs 13 residues. The chain joins TRBV5-1 to TRBJ1-3; no DNA is available, so the TRBD1 call from TCRdb remains unchecked. Sequenced input: blood T cells: a sorted CD56 or NKG2C T cell subset, CD4+ or CD8+ T cells, or bulk PBMC T cells (not recorded which). This clonotype was obtained from a man in his late teens or twenties in good health. The CDR3: CASSSPDPVTIYF.